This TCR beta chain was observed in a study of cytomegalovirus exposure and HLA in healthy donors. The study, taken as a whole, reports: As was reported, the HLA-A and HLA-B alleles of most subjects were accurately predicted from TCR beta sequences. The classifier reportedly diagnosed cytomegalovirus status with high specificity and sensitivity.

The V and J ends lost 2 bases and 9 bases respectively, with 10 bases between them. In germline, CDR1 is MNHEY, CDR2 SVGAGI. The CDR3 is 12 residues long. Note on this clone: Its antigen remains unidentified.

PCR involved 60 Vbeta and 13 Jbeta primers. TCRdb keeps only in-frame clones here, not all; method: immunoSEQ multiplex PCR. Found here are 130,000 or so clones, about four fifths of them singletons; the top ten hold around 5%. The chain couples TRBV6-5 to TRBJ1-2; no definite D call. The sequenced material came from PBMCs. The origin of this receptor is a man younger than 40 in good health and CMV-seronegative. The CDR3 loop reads CASSYRGGSYTF. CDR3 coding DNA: TGTGCCAGCAGTTACCGCGGCGGGAGCTACACCTTC.